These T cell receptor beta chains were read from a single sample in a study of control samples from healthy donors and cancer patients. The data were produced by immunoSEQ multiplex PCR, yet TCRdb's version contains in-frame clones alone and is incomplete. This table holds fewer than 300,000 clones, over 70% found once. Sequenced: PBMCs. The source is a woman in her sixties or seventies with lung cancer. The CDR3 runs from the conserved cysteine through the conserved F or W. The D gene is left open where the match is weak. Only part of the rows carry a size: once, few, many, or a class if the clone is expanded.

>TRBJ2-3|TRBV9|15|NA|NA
TGTGCCAGCAGCCCCCGAGGTCGAAGCACAGATACGCAGTATTTT
CASSPRGRSTDTQYF
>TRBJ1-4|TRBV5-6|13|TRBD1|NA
TGTGCCAGCAGCTGGGGACAGAATGAAAAACTGTTTTTT
CASSWGQNEKLFF
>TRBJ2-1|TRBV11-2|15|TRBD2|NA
TGTGCCAGCAGCCGGTGGGGGGGAAGGGGAAATGAGCAGTTCTTC
CASSRWGGRGNEQFF
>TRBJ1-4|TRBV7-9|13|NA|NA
TGTGCCAGCAGCTTAGCGGGAGGATCCTTCCTGTTTTTT
CASSLAGGSFLFF
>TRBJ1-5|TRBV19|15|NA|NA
TGTGCCAGCCGTGCGGGTCAGGGGTGGGATCAGCCCCAGCATTTT
CASRAGQGWDQPQHF
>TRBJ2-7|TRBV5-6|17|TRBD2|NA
TGTGCCAGCAGCTTGGAAGTGGCAGCGGGAGTATCCTACGAGCAGTACTTC
CASSLEVAAGVSYEQYF
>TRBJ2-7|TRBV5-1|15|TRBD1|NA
TGCGCCAGCAGCCCGAGGACAGGGGGGTCCTACGAGCAGTACTTC
CASSPRTGGSYEQYF
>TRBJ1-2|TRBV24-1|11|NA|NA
TGTGCCACCAGTGATTTTTATGGCTACACCTTC
CATSDFYGYTF
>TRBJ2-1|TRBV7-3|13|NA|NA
TGTGCCAGCAGCGCGACTAGGGTCAATGAGCAGTTCTTC
CASSATRVNEQFF
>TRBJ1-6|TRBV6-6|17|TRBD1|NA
TGTGCCAGCAGTCGTACGCAAGACAGGGGCGGCAACTCACCCCTCCACTTT
CASSRTQDRGGNSPLHF
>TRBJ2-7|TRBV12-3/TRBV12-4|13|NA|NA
TGTGCCAGCAGTTTCGAGCATATGGCCGAGCAGTACTTC
CASSFEHMAEQYF
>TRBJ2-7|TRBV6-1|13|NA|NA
TGTGCCAGCAGTGAACAGGGTGGGTACGAGCAGTACTTC
CASSEQGGYEQYF
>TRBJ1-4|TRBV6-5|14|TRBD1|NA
TGTGCCAGCAGGGCAGGGGGGGCTAATGAAAAACTGTTTTTT
CASRAGGANEKLFF
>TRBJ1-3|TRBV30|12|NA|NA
TGTGCCTGGAGGGCACCTGGAAACACCATATATTTT
CAWRAPGNTIYF
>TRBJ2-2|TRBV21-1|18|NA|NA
TGTGCCAGCAGCAAAGAATCTAGCGGGAGACCGAACACCGGGGAGCTGTTTTTT
CASSKESSGRPNTGELFF
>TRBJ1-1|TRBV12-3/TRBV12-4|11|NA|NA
TGTGCCAGCAAACAGGGAACTGAAGCTTTCTTT
CASKQGTEAFF
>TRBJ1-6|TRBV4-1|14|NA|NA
TGCGCCAGCAGCCAGGGGATTGAGGGTTCACCCCTCCACTTT
CASSQGIEGSPLHF
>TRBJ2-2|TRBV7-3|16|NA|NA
TGTGCCAGCAGCCCCGGGGGGCGGGGTAGCACCGGGGAGCTGTTTTTT
CASSPGGRGSTGELFF
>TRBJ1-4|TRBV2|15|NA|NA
TGTGCCAGCAGTGAGGAGGGGCGGGATAATGAAAAACTGTTTTTT
CASSEEGRDNEKLFF
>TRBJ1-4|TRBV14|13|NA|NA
TGTGCCAGCAGCCAATCCGTTTCCGAAAAACTGTTTTTT
CASSQSVSEKLFF
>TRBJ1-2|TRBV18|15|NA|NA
TGTGCCAGCTCACCTAACAGGGTCGGAAACTATGGCTACACCTTC
CASSPNRVGNYGYTF
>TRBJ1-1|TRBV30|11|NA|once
TGTGCCTGGTCGCGGGCTATTGAAGCTTTCTTT
CAWSRAIEAFF
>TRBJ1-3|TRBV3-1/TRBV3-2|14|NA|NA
TGTGCCAGCAGCCAGGGGGTTTTTGGGAACACCATATATTTT
CASSQGVFGNTIYF
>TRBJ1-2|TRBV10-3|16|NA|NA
TGTGCCATCAGTGAGGGAGAAGGGGTGGACACCTATGGCTACACCTTC
CAISEGEGVDTYGYTF
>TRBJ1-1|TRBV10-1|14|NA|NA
TGCGCCAGCAGTGAGGGGTTAGCGGGCACTGAAGCTTTCTTT
CASSEGLAGTEAFF
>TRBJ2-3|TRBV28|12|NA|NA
TGTGCCAGCAGTTTAGCGGAAGATACGCAGTATTTT
CASSLAEDTQYF
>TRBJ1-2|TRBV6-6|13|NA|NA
TGTGCCAGCAGTTACTCAGGTGGGGATAGCTACACCTTC
CASSYSGGDSYTF
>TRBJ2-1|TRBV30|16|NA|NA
TGTGCCTGGAACCCCCACAGGTCGGGAGTTGGCAATGAGCAGTTCTTC
CAWNPHRSGVGNEQFF
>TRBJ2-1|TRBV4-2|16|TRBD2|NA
TGTGCCAGCAGCCAACATAGCGGGAGGGCCTTCAATGAGCAGTTCTTC
CASSQHSGRAFNEQFF
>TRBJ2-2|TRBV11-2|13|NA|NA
TGTGCCAGCGCTGCGGGGGCCACCGGGGAGCTGTTTTTT
CASAAGATGELFF
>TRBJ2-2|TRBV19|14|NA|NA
TGTGCCAGTAGTATAGCGCAGGGGTCCCGGGAGCTGTTTTTT
CASSIAQGSRELFF
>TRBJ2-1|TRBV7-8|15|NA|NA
TGTGCCAGCAGCCCGAGGGGCAGGGGCTACAATGAGCAGTTCTTC
CASSPRGRGYNEQFF
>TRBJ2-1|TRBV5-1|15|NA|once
TGCGCCAGCAGCCTAGATATTCCCGGGACCCCTGAGCAGTTCTTC
CASSLDIPGTPEQFF